A single T cell receptor beta chain is shown here with its context. The target antigen is unknown. PCR was performed a second time for about 6 to 11 cycles using a sample-barcoded 5' primer and a J-beta primer mix. A template-switch adaptor that had 12 random nucleotides put a tag on each cDNA molecule. Individual samples furnished no less than 3 million CDR3-containing paired-end reads apiece. TCRdb itself ran the 5' RACE reads through MiXCR, one entry per CDR3 protein. The sample contains around 1,700,000 distinct CDR3 sequences, roughly 27% of which appear only once. Trimming removed 2 bases from V and 9 bases from J, with 11 bases in between. The germline CDR1 and CDR2 sequences are SNHLY and FYNNEI. The CDR3 length is 13 residues. This sample was taken from a study of blood T cells in healthy people across ages. For the study at large: Template switching captured about one barcoded beta molecule per two T cells. Whole-study findings and limits: The study regarded diversity estimates from one million T cells as underestimates.

The sequence came from a woman aged 30 to 39 in good health. The chain couples TRBV2 to TRBJ1-5; D ambiguous. The material sequenced was blood. The CDR3 nucleotides are TGTGCCAGCAGTGAAAAAAGAGTTACGCCCCAGCATTTT. This translates into CASSEKRVTPQHF.